The source of this TCR beta chain is a study of cytomegalovirus exposure and HLA in healthy donors. The overall study: For the approximately 400 genotyped donors, approximately 82% fell within the Caucasian-associated ancestry cluster.

PCR involved 60 Vbeta and 13 Jbeta primers. Measured with immunoSEQ multiplex PCR; TCRdb has only the in-frame clones, and not every one. The profile shows around 130,000 clones, approximately 80% of them singletons. Study findings and constraints: Under in vitro conditions, three CMV-associated chains were confirmed as specific for CMV antigens.

The germline CDR1 and CDR2 sequences are SNHLY and FYNNEI. Trimming cost V 7 bases and J 5 bases, with 14 bases left between them. This CDR3 contains 14 residues. About this clone: Its antigen is as yet unknown.

The clonotype originates from a woman aged 18-30 years in good health and CMV-seronegative. The specimen was PBMCs. The rearrangement uses TRBV2 and TRBJ1-4, with a tentative D call TRBD1 (6 bases). The chain's CDR3 is CASKSGHSNEKLFF. The CDR3 region has the DNA TGTGCCAGCAAATCGGGACACTCGAATGAAAAACTGTTTTTT.